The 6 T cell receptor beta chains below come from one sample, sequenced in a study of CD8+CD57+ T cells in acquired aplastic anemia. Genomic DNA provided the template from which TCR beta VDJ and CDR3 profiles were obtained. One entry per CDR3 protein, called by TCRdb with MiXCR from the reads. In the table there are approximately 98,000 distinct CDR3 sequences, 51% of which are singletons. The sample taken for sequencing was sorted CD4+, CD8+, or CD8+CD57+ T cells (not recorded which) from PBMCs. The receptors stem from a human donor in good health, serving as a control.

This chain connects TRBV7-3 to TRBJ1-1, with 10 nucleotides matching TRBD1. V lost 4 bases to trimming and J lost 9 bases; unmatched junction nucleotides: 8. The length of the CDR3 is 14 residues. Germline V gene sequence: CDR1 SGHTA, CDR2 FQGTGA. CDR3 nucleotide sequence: TGTGCCAGCAGCTCCGTCCCGGGACAGGGGCAAGCTTTCTTT. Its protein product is CASSSVPGQGQAFF.

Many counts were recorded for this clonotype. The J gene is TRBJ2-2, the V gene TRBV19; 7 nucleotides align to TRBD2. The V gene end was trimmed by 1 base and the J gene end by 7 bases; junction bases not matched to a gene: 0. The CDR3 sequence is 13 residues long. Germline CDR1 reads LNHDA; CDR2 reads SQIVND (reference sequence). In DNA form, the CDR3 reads TGTGCCAGTAGTATAGGGGAGGGCGGGGAGCTGTTTTTT. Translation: CASSIGEGGELFF.

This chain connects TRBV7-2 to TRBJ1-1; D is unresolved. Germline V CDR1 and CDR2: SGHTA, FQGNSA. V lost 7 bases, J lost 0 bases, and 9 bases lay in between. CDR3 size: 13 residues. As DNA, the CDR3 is TGTGCCAGCACCCGCCGGATGAACACTGAAGCTTTCTTT. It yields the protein CASTRRMNTEAFF.

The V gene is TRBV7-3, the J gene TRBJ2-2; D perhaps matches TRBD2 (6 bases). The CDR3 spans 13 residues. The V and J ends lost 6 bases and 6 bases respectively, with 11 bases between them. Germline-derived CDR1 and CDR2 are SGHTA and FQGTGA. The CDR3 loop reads CASSQRVSGELFF. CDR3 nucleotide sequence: TGTGCCAGCAGTCAGCGGGTTTCCGGGGAGCTGTTTTTT.

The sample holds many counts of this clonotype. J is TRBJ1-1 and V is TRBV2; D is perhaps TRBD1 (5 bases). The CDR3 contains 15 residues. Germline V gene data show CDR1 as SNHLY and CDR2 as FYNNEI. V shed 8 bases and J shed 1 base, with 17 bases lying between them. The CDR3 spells CASPSRQTENTEAFF. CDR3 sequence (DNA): TGTGCCAGCCCCTCACGACAGACCGAGAACACTGAAGCTTTCTTT.

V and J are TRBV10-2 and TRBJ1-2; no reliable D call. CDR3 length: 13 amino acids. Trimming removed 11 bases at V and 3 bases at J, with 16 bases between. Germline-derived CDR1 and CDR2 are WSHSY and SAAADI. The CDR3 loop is CACKASGDYGYTF. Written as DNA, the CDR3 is TGCGCCTGCAAGGCAAGTGGAGACTATGGCTACACCTTC.